This passage covers 5 T cell receptor beta chains from one sample sequenced in a study of CD8 T cells in ankylosing spondylitis. TCRdb processed the 5' RACE reads anew with MiXCR; each CDR3 protein has one entry. Among a few hundred thousand distinct CDR3 sequences, 15% to 20% were seen once, and the ten largest hold roughly a third. Sequencing was done on a sample of blood, either unsorted or a sorted T cell fraction (not recorded which). The receptors shown here come from a male donor with ankylosing spondylitis or in good health (not recorded which).

This clonotype was counted a few times. The chain carries TRBV6-1 and TRBJ2-2; D may be TRBD1 or TRBD2 (5 bases each). Looked up from germline, CDR1 is MNHNS and CDR2 is SASEGT. This CDR3 spans 16 amino acids. The V gene lost 3 bases and the J gene lost 4 bases, with 15 bases spanning the gap. This CDR3 is CASSDFRVGATGELFF. The CDR3 region has the DNA TGTGCCAGCAGTGACTTCAGGGTCGGGGCCACCGGGGAGCTGTTTTTT.

This sequence joins TRBV4-1 and TRBJ1-6, with D uncertain. The CDR3 consists of 13 residues. The ends were cut back, 0 bases at V and 10 bases at J, with 7 bases in the middle. Looked up from germline, CDR1 is MGHRA and CDR2 is YSYEKL. The CDR3 spells CASSQDEASPLHF. The CDR3 nucleotides read TGCGCCAGCAGCCAAGATGAGGCCTCACCCCTCCACTTT.

This rearrangement joins TRBV5-1 to TRBJ2-1; D remains ambiguous. Germline CDR1 reads SGHRS; CDR2 reads YFSETQ. CDR3 length: 14 residues. Trimming cost V 6 bases and J 2 bases, with 12 bases left between them. CDR3 region: CASTDLGPYNEQFF. CDR3 coding DNA: TGCGCCAGCACCGACCTTGGGCCCTACAATGAGCAGTTCTTC.

In this sample, this clonotype turned up a few times. The V gene is TRBV12-3 or TRBV12-4, the J gene TRBJ2-2; D not resolved. This CDR3 is built from 15 residues. Trimming shortened V by 1 base and J by 1 base, and 7 bases separated the two germline ends. The CDR3 coding sequence is TGTGCCAGCAGTTTAGGTCGACTGAACACCGGGGAGCTGTTTTTT. Translating gives CASSLGRLNTGELFF.

The chain has TRBV6-1 and TRBJ2-3; no clear D gene. V was shortened by 6 bases and J by 2 bases, with 12 bases between the two germline ends. Germline CDR1 and CDR2: MNHNS and SASEGT. The CDR3 extends over 14 amino acids. CDR3 residues: CASRPLGNTDTQYF. DNA for the CDR3: TGTGCCAGCAGGCCTCTTGGAAACACAGATACGCAGTATTTT.